This TCR beta chain is drawn from a study of T cells expressing NK-cell markers. Study context: The eight sequenced donors comprised seven who were HCMV-seropositive and one who was seronegative. General observations from the study: These clonotypes additionally ranked first within the CD3+CD56-NKG2C+ fraction of four donors.

5'RACE template switching with UMIs produced the TCR beta cDNA. Following a re-call of the 5' RACE reads, TCRdb has one entry per CDR3 protein and lacks DNA. This sample lists 550,000 or so distinct CDR3 sequences; its ten largest clones have 3.5% to 4.5%. To note about this clonotype: The target antigen is unknown.

This CDR3 region has 16 residues. The source of this sequence is a man between 18 and 35 years old in good health. This chain connects TRBV12-3 or TRBV12-4 to TRBJ2-1; without DNA, the TCRdb call of TRBD2 cannot be checked. The sequenced sample was blood T cells: a sorted CD56 or NKG2C T cell subset, CD4+ or CD8+ T cells, or bulk PBMC T cells (not recorded which). The CDR3 here is CASSTDGLAGVNEQFF.